The entry below describes one T cell receptor beta chain. Under the authors' procedure: Nucleated cell counts were estimated from reference gene primer amplification. Assay used: immunoSEQ multiplex PCR; TCRdb lists only in-frame clones, some missing. The V and J calls and clone size were taken over from that table, and D and trimming were inferred from the DNA. The sample has roughly 150,000 clones; roughly 90% are singletons. Cohort placement rested on clinical history that participants reported themselves. CDR3 length: 15 amino acids. The germline V gene encodes CDR1 SGHRS and CDR2 YFSETQ. Trimming shortened V by 2 bases and J by 1 base, and 10 bases separated the two germline ends. These data belong to a study of blood T cell repertoires in COVID-19.

Sequenced input: PBMCs or T cells enriched from blood (not recorded which). This sequence originates from a man in his fifties who had recovered from COVID-19. The chain recombines TRBV5-1 with TRBJ1-5; D not resolved. For the CDR3, the DNA is TGCGCCAGCAGCTTCGAGGGATCGAGCAATCAGCCCCAGCATTTT. Translated: CASSFEGSSNQPQHF. Together with reference TRBV5-1 and TRBJ1-5, the CDR3 gives the full variable domain: KAGVTQTPRYLIKTRGQQVTLSCSPISGHRSVSWYQQTPGQGLQFLFEYFSETQRNKGNFPGRFSGRQFSNSRSEMNVSTLELGDSALYLCASSFEGSSNQPQHFGDGTRLSIL.